The 21 T cell receptor delta chains reported below all come from one sample, sequenced in a study of Vδ1+ human thymocytes. Whole-study results and caveats: Highly polyclonal TRG and TRD repertoires with Gaussian CDR3 length distributions appeared in thymus.

The template was reverse-transcribed extracted RNA. Multiplex PCR used pooled V-gene forward primers and a constant-region reverse primer to amplify CDR3s. TCRdb called clones from the multiplex PCR reads again using CATT. The sample has around 26,000 delta-chain clones, over 25% seen once. These TCRs' antigens remain unknown. Material for sequencing was Vdelta1+ gamma-delta thymocytes from the thymus. Subset here: FACS-sorted CD3+ TCRalphabeta- TCRVdelta1+ TCRVdelta2- thymocytes. The source is a boy in the first two years of life who had congenital heart surgery.

This clone was detected a few times. The chain couples TRDV1 to TRDJ1; TRDD3 is a possible D gene (5 bases). The ends were cut back, 0 bases at V and 0 bases at J, with 11 bases in the middle. CDR1 is TSWWSYY and CDR2 is QGS in the germline V gene. This CDR3 is built from 16 residues. CDR3 in DNA: TGTGCTCTTGGGGAACTCCCACTGGTGTACACCGATAAACTCATCTTT. Translation: CALGELPLVYTDKLIF.

The chain uses TRDV1 and TRDJ1, with D tentatively TRDD2 or TRDD3 (6 bases each). The CDR3 contains 21 residues. Trimming removed 2 bases at V and 0 bases at J, with 28 bases between. From germline, CDR1 is TSWWSYY and CDR2 QGS. CDR3 protein: CALGEGLPYGLLGFYTDKLIF. CDR3 nucleotides: TGTGCTCTTGGGGAAGGCCTTCCCTACGGTCTACTGGGATTTTACACCGATAAACTCATCTTT.

This clone was detected many times. The same CDR3 can be traced to other DNA sequences in this sample. The chain carries TRDV1 and TRDJ1, with D tentatively TRDD3 (6 bases). Trimming took off 5 bases at V and 4 bases at J, with 26 bases between the two ends. The CDR3 covers 18 residues. The germline CDR1 and CDR2 sequences are TSWWSYY and QGS. The CDR3 loop reads CALGPPFLYWVPGDKLIF. The CDR3 nucleotides read TGTGCTCTTGGGCCACCATTCCTGTACTGGGTCCCGGGCGATAAACTCATCTTT.

Concerning this clone itself: A read error is possible here, since a much larger clone lies one base away. In the same sample, other DNA sequences code for this CDR3. V gene TRDV1 combines with J gene TRDJ1; 8 bases align to TRDD3. This CDR3 is 14 amino acids long. Germline V lookup: CDR1 TSWWSYY, CDR2 QGS. This chain's CDR3 is CALGGLGDTDKLIF. The CDR3, as DNA: TGCGCTCTTGGGGGCTTGGGGGATACCGATAAACTCATCTTT.

This clone came up once. This rearrangement joins TRDV1 to TRDJ1; tentatively, D is TRDD2 (6 bases). V was shortened by 4 bases and J by 2 bases, with 29 bases between the two germline ends. The CDR3 extends over 20 amino acids. CDR1 TSWWSYY and CDR2 QGS come from the germline V gene. CDR3 coding DNA: TGTGCTCTTGGGGTGGCCCTTCCCCAGGTCCTCAAATGGGGTACCGATAAACTCATCTTT. Translated: CALGVALPQVLKWGTDKLIF.

The V call is TRDV1, the J call TRDJ1, with 12 positions matching TRDD3. V lost 0 bases and J lost 2; bases outside the gene matches: 22. Germline V gene data show CDR1 as TSWWSYY and CDR2 as QGS. The CDR3 is 23 residues long. The CDR3 here is CALGELRGNSSSTGGYRTDKLIF. The CDR3 DNA sequence: TGTGCTCTTGGGGAACTAAGGGGGAACTCCTCCTCTACTGGGGGATACAGGACCGATAAACTCATCTTT.

Concerning this clone: Germline and junction disagree at one end, which may indicate a read error. This chain uses TRDV1 with TRDJ1, with TRDD3 matching 13 bases. The CDR3 has 21 amino acids. The germline V gene encodes CDR1 TSWWSYY and CDR2 QGS. As DNA, the CDR3 is TGTGCTGTTGGGGAACTACAATTGGACTGGGGGATACGTCTGTACACCGATAAACTCATCTTT. It specifies CAVGELQLDWGIRLYTDKLIF.

This rearrangement joins TRDV1 to TRDJ1, with 11 bases identical to TRDD3. The CDR3 loop spans 19 amino acids. Per germline, CDR1 TSWWSYY and CDR2 QGS. V was clipped by 0 bases and J by 4 bases; unmatched bases: 13. Here the CDR3 DNA reads TGTGCTCTTGGGGAACTATGCTACTCTGGGGGATACCTGGGCGATAAACTCATCTTT. Translation: CALGELCYSGGYLGDKLIF.

V is TRDV1 and J is TRDJ1, with a weak D call TRDD2 (5 bases). There are 18 residues in the CDR3. Germline loops: CDR1 TSWWSYY, CDR2 QGS. The V gene lost 0 bases and the J gene lost 3 bases, with 20 bases spanning the gap. CDR3 in amino acids: CALGELFPTRAGADKLIF. The CDR3 DNA is TGTGCTCTTGGGGAACTATTCCCTACTCGTGCTGGCGCCGATAAACTCATCTTT.

To note about this clone: Distinct nucleotide sequences in the sample also encode this CDR3. This chain connects TRDV1 to TRDJ1; no clear D gene. The CDR3 is 22 residues long. Trimming cost V 1 base and J 1 base, with 31 bases left between them. The germline V gene encodes CDR1 TSWWSYY and CDR2 QGS. CDR3 sequence: CALGEPHTPPPGFGFGTDKLIF. Written as DNA, the CDR3 is TGTGCTCTTGGGGAACCCCACACCCCTCCTCCGGGTTTTGGATTTGGCACCGATAAACTCATCTTT.

This clone was counted between two and nine times. The chain employs TRDV1 and TRDJ1, with D tentatively TRDD3 (5 bases). The germline gives CDR1 TSWWSYY, CDR2 QGS. This CDR3 is built from 17 residues. Trimming shortened V by 4 bases and J by 3 bases, and 21 bases separated the two germline ends. CDR3 in amino acids: CALGAGLVDTLPDKLIF. CDR3 DNA sequence: TGTGCTCTTGGGGCAGGCCTTGTCGATACATTGCCCGATAAACTCATCTTT.

By share, this clone counts as medium-sized (0.01 to 0.1%). Other DNA sequences in this specimen translate into the identical CDR3. J is TRDJ1 and V is TRDV1, with D possibly being TRDD2 or TRDD3 (7 bases each). The CDR3 totals 16 residues. Between the trimmed V and J ends, which lost 3 bases and 3 bases, there was a span of 17 bases. Germline CDR1 reads TSWWSYY; CDR2 reads QGS. CDR3 residues: CALGDSYGGYADKLIF. The CDR3 DNA sequence: TGTGCTCTTGGGGATTCCTACGGAGGATACGCCGATAAACTCATCTTT.

In its sample, this clone was seen a few times. The rearrangement links TRDV1 to TRDJ1; D unclear. This CDR3 spans 18 amino acids. With 0 bases removed from V and 0 bases from J, the gap between germline ends came to 17 bases. Germline V CDR1 and CDR2: TSWWSYY, QGS. CDR3 in DNA: TGTGCTCTTGGGGAACTAGTCGGTGGGAGGGCGCACACCGATAAACTCATCTTT. Translated, it gives CALGELVGGRAHTDKLIF.

In this sample, this clone is medium-sized (0.01 to 0.1%). The same CDR3 also results from other DNA sequences found in this sample. V is TRDV2 and J is TRDJ3, with 9 bases that match TRDD3. Per germline, CDR1 GEAIGNYY and CDR2 EKD. This CDR3 is 19 amino acids long. Trimming removed 5 bases from V and 0 bases from J; junction bases left unmatched: 10. Here the CDR3 reads CACAGYWGTPSWDTRQMFF. In DNA form, the CDR3 reads TGTGCCTGTGCCGGGTACTGGGGGACCCCCTCCTGGGACACCCGACAGATGTTTTTC.

This clone appeared many times. The J gene is TRDJ1, the V gene TRDV1; D may match TRDD2 or TRDD3 (6 bases each). The length of the CDR3 is 23 residues. The V end was cut by 1 base, the J end by 2 bases, with 35 bases between. CDR1 is TSWWSYY and CDR2 is QGS in the germline V gene. CDR3 nucleotides: TGTGCTCTTGGGGAACGGGATCCTTCCCAAGAATCTGGGGCCCCTGGGGTTACCGATAAACTCATCTTT. Amino acid sequence: CALGERDPSQESGAPGVTDKLIF.

This clone has a handful of counts. This rearrangement joins TRDV1 to TRDJ1; 13 bases align to TRDD3. The CDR3 is 19 residues long. Germline CDR1 and CDR2: TSWWSYY and QGS. V was clipped by 4 bases and J by 10 bases; unmatched bases: 21. CDR3 region: CALGAFLLRRLLGDTGLIF. The DNA of the CDR3 is TGTGCTCTTGGGGCCTTTCTCCTACGCCGATTACTGGGGGATACGGGACTCATCTTT.

The chain couples TRDV1 to TRDJ1, with 12 positions matching TRDD3. Trimming removed 4 bases from V and 3 bases from J; junction bases left unmatched: 39. This CDR3 has 27 residues. Looked up from germline, CDR1 is TSWWSYY and CDR2 is QGS. The CDR3 nucleotides are TGTGCTCTTGGGGGACTCCCCGGGTTTCCGGTCTACTGGGGGATACTACCTGGCGGTTCCCACGCCGATAAACTCATCTTT. Amino acid sequence: CALGGLPGFPVYWGILPGGSHADKLIF.

This clone was counted at least ten times. This specimen includes other DNA sequences encoding the same CDR3. The rearrangement uses TRDV1 and TRDJ1; D is uncertain. Germline V gene lookup returns CDR1 TSWWSYY and CDR2 QGS. V was shortened by 2 bases and J by 8 bases, with 15 bases between the two germline ends. The CDR3 runs to 14 residues. This CDR3 reads CALGENTVSPKLIF. The DNA of the CDR3 is TGTGCTCTTGGGGAAAACACGGTATCTCCCAAACTCATCTTT.

Note on this clone: The sample contains more than one DNA sequence encoding this CDR3. This sequence joins TRDV1 and TRDJ2; a weak D match, TRDD3 (9 bases). V gave up 6 bases and J gave up 0 bases, with 53 bases separating them. This CDR3 has 29 amino acids. Germline V gives CDR1 TSWWSYY, CDR2 QGS. CDR3 in amino acids: CALGQAFLVRGDTLYHEIVPDPLTAQLFF. CDR3 DNA sequence: TGTGCTCTTGGCCAGGCCTTCCTAGTTCGGGGGGATACTTTGTACCACGAAATAGTGCCCGACCCTTTGACAGCACAACTCTTCTTT.

This clone turned up a few times. The chain is built from TRDV1 and TRDJ3; 9 bases are a match to TRDD3. This CDR3 has 26 residues. V shed 2 bases, J shed 4 bases, and the junction held 30 bases outside the gene matches. Germline CDR1 TSWWSYY, CDR2 QGS. The CDR3 DNA reads TGTGCTCTTGGGGAATGGAGCCTCTTCGTGGAGCGGGGGATACCCGTTCTTTCATGGGACACCCGACAGATGTTTTTC. Encoded protein: CALGEWSLFVERGIPVLSWDTRQMFF.

This clone was seen only a few times. The chain joins TRDV1 to TRDJ1, with 8 positions matching TRDD2. The germline V gene encodes CDR1 TSWWSYY and CDR2 QGS. This CDR3 is built from 23 residues. V dropped 0 bases and J dropped 5; count of bases not matched to a gene: 29. The CDR3 spells CALGELAWGLPNGPGPVIDKLIF. The DNA for the CDR3 is TGTGCTCTTGGGGAACTGGCTTGGGGCCTTCCTAATGGTCCGGGGCCGGTTATTGATAAACTCATCTTT.